This is a list of T cell receptor beta chains from one sample in a study of T cell responses to AZD1222 COVID-19 vaccine. The table came from immunoSEQ multiplex PCR; TCRdb's copy has only in-frame clones and leaves some out. The sample lists 130,000 or so clones, nearly 90% occurring once. The sample here was peripheral blood, taken 28 days after the second AZD1222 dose. The receptor source for this set is an adult who received the AZD1222 COVID-19 vaccine. Each CDR3 is given with its conserved first and last residue. The D gene is left open where the match is weak. The size entry is marked missing in some rows and otherwise reads once, few, many or a size class.

j_gene,d_gene,v_gene,abundance,CDR3aa,CDR3nt
TRBJ1-2,.,TRBV5-6,.,CASSLGPDGYTF,TGTGCCAGCAGCTTGGGTCCAGATGGCTACACCTTC
TRBJ2-3,TRBD2,TRBV7-2,.,CASSPSGGAEDTQYF,TGTGCCAGCAGCCCTAGCGGGGGGGCCGAAGATACGCAGTATTTT
TRBJ2-7,.,TRBV28,.,CASSFHGDLTYEQYF,TGTGCCAGCAGTTTTCACGGGGATCTCACCTACGAGCAGTACTTC
TRBJ2-3,.,TRBV3-1/TRBV3-2,.,CASSFDRDTQYF,TGTGCCAGCAGCTTTGACAGGGATACGCAGTATTTT
TRBJ2-7,.,TRBV3-1/TRBV3-2,once,CASSHGLGQSSYEQYF,TGTGCCAGCAGCCATGGGTTAGGACAGAGCTCCTACGAGCAGTACTTC
TRBJ1-2,.,TRBV2,.,CASSDWGPRLGYGYTF,TGTGCCAGCAGTGATTGGGGGCCGCGTTTGGGGTATGGCTACACCTTC
TRBJ2-7,.,TRBV6-5,.,CASTRSGENSYEQYF,TGTGCCAGCACCAGAAGTGGCGAAAACTCCTACGAGCAGTACTTC
TRBJ2-5,TRBD1,TRBV2,.,CASSLLGTGGETQYF,TGTGCCAGCAGTCTTCTAGGGACAGGGGGCGAGACCCAGTACTTC
TRBJ1-6,.,TRBV7-2,.,CASSFRNSPLHF,TGTGCCAGCAGCTTCCGTAATTCACCCCTCCACTTT
TRBJ2-3,.,TRBV11-2,.,CASSLDLPGMGTQYF,TGTGCCAGCAGCTTAGATCTCCCGGGGATGGGTACGCAGTATTTT
TRBJ1-2,.,TRBV19,.,CASSINSRGAGYGYTF,TGTGCCAGTAGTATAAATAGCCGGGGAGCCGGCTATGGCTACACCTTC
TRBJ1-1,.,TRBV7-9,once,CASSLEGGIPEAFF,TGTGCCAGCAGCTTAGAAGGGGGTATACCTGAAGCTTTCTTT